The present TCR beta chain was sequenced within a study of blood T cells in healthy people across ages (dated by TCRdb to about 2015). In the study overall: In model experiments, template switching captured about one uniquely barcoded TCR beta cDNA molecule for every two T cells. Using the same blood draw, the study looked at two additional independent replicas of 1 million unique cDNA reads for two donors, one aged 18 to 30 and the other aged 80 or older. To track age-related changes in TCR beta repertoire diversity, the study relied on deep sequencing normalized with unique cDNA molecular identifiers. Donors were grouped into four age groups: young (average roughly 15 years), middle-aged (39), aged (approximately 58) and long-lived (around 80). To avoid experimental bias, donors of different ages were spread randomly across the sequencing lanes.

As concerns this clonotype: What this receptor recognizes is not known. No clone much larger than this one lies a single base away; base qualities are absent.

Results the study describes overall, beyond this receptor: Estimates of total diversity based on one million sequenced T cells were regarded as lower bounds and as underestimates. Bulk unsorted PBMC profiling prevented conclusive comparison of naive and antigen-experienced compartments. Observed TCR beta diversity correlated strongly with the percentage of naive T cells measured by flow cytometry. Observed TCR beta diversity per million T cells fell roughly linearly with age, and a significant reduction was already apparent by age about 43. Donor CMV infection status was unknown, potentially confounding age-related changes in expanded clonotypes. Compared with the aged group, the long-lived group had more naive CD4+ T cells, fewer expanded clones and increased TCR diversity, suggesting age selection.

Libraries were built with 5' RACE. The data were produced on an Illumina HiSeq 2500. The second PCR ran for roughly 7 to 12 cycles and used a J-beta primer mix along with a sample-barcoded 5' primer. A unique molecular identifier was introduced onto each TCR beta cDNA molecule by a template-switch 5' adaptor carrying 12 random nucleotides. Each sample yielded at least 2.5 million CDR3-containing paired-end reads. First-strand cDNA was synthesized from all RNA with the Mint cDNA synthesis kit, primed by a TRBC-specific oligonucleotide. Following uracil-DNA glycosylase treatment, a first 18-cycle PCR with universal primers M1SS and BC2_uni_R was performed on all cDNA. Concerning the study's data processing: For normalization, 1 million high-quality reads were randomly selected from each sample, with every read carrying a distinct molecular identifier. Instead of being binned into consensus sequences, reads with shared molecular identifiers were discarded. MiTCR, set to a Q25 quality threshold and the strictest error-elimination algorithm, was used for CDR3 identification, clonotype clustering and error correction. A nonparametric unseen species model with Euler transformation was used to estimate lower-bound total TCR beta diversity. TCRdb reworked the public reads: Q25 trimming with fastp, MiXCR clone assembly, productive beta chains retained. Each record represents a unique CDR3 protein, reported with the most common genes and DNA among its rows. TCRdb, rather than the study authors, made the V and J calls. The sample table lists 720,000 or so distinct CDR3 sequences, approximately 40% of them with a count of one. The ten largest clones capture about 32% of the sample.

V lost 4 bases and J lost 4 bases; the stretch between them is 15 bases long. CDR1 is given as SGHRS and CDR2 as YFSETQ, both from the germline V gene. Measured from the cysteine to the phenylalanine, the CDR3 is 15 residues long. The only DNA kept is the CDR3, 45 bases in frame from the first base. The roughly 37 donors, aged about 6 to 95 years, were systemically healthy Caucasian individuals from Russia. Each donor gave approximately 9.3 milliliters of peripheral blood, collected into EDTA-treated Vacutainer tubes. Ficoll-Paque density-gradient centrifugation was used to isolate PBMCs, with at least 6.5 million per sample. Total RNA, at least 5.5 micrograms per sample, was extracted from PBMCs with Trizol reagent. For every donor, an aliquot of PBMCs went through flow cytometry to measure the percentages of naive CD45RAhigh/CD27high T cells.

The chain employs TRBV5-1 and TRBJ1-3, with the D gene not confidently named. This receptor was identified in an elderly man in good health. The source material was blood. Here the CDR3 is given as CASSRDDQIGNTIYF. The DNA is TGCGCCAGCAGCAGAGACGACCAAATCGGAAACACCATATATTTT.